The 23 T cell receptor beta chains in this list originate from one sample, sequenced in a study of T cell clonality in common variable immunodeficiency. This table comes from immunoSEQ multiplex PCR, and its TCRdb copy is limited to in-frame clones, with some not included. The sample is made up of under 50,000 clones, none counted only once. What was sequenced was peripheral blood mononuclear cells. The source is a person aged 18-69 years in good health.

This clone was picked up many times. The DNA ends 3 residues before the CDR3 does, and the rest of the CDR3 is filled in from the germline J gene. The J gene is TRBJ1-2, the V gene TRBV2, with D unclear. The CDR3 length is 14 residues. Germline V gene lookup returns CDR1 SNHLY and CDR2 FYNNEI. The chain's CDR3 is CASRKGESTDTYTF. CDR3 bases read: TGTGCCAGCAGGAAGGGCGAAAGCACAGATACG.

This clone came up many times. The read falls 3 residues short of the CDR3 end, and the missing part is taken from the germline J gene. The chain uses TRBV11-3 and TRBJ2-1; 7 positions match TRBD1. Germline V gives CDR1 SGHNT, CDR2 YENEEA. This CDR3 contains 13 residues. J was trimmed by 3 bases and V by 5 bases; bases with no gene match: 1. CDR3 residues: CASSGTDYNEQFF. CDR3 DNA, as far as it was read: TGTGCCAGCAGCGGGACAGACTACAATGAG.

Note on this clone: The sequenced fragment ends 3 residues before the CDR3 boundary, so the rest is inferred from the germline J gene. The chain links TRBV19 to TRBJ2-7; TRBD1 aligns across 10 bases. This CDR3 is built from 15 residues. Unmatched junction bases numbered 10, after V lost 5 bases and J lost 6 bases. Per the germline V gene, CDR1 is LNHDA and CDR2 is SQIVND (reference sequence). The CDR3 DNA, read in part, is TGTGCCAGTAGTCCGGCCGACAGGGGGCTTTTCGAG. Translated: CASSPADRGLFE. The complete CDR3 protein is CASSPADRGLFEQYF.

The sample holds many counts of this clone. The DNA ends 3 residues before the CDR3 does, and the rest of the CDR3 is filled in from the germline J gene. V and J are TRBV14 and TRBJ2-2; D call uncertain. The germline V and J ends were trimmed by 4 bases and 1 base, with 7 bases remaining between them. This CDR3 has 14 amino acids. The germline CDR1 and CDR2 sequences are SGHDN and FVKESK. The CDR3 reads CASSRYMNTGELFF. The sequenced part of the CDR3 DNA is TGTGCCAGCAGCCGGTACATGAACACCGGGGAG.

This clone was counted ten times or more. The read gets to within 3 residues of the CDR3 end, and the germline J gene fills in the rest. The gene calls are TRBV20-1 and TRBJ2-7; 8 nucleotides align to TRBD2. The CDR3 extends over 18 amino acids. The ends lost 3 bases at V and 3 bases at J; junction bases unmatched: 19. Germline lookup yields CDR1 DFQATT and CDR2 SNEGSKA (reference sequence). This CDR3 is CSASAPMGGGGRLYEQYF. The CDR3 DNA, read in part, is TGCAGTGCTAGTGCCCCCATGGGGGGTGGCGGGAGGCTCTACGAG.

Ten or more counts support this clone. The CDR3 end lies 3 residues beyond the end of the read and is filled in from the germline J gene. The chain carries TRBV5-1 and TRBJ2-3; 10 nucleotides line up with TRBD1. There are 16 residues in the CDR3. V lost 0 bases to trimming and J lost 6 bases; unmatched junction nucleotides: 7. Germline V CDR1 and CDR2: SGHRS, YFSETQ. The CDR3 reads CASSLGMGQGSDTQYF. CDR3 DNA (partial): TGCGCCAGCAGCTTGGGTATGGGACAGGGGTCGGATACG.

This clone has ten or more counts. The CDR3 end falls 3 residues outside the read, so it is completed with the germline J gene. The chain combines TRBV5-6 with TRBJ1-3; 9 bases agree with TRBD1. V was pared by 0 bases and J by 9 bases, with 7 bases of the junction left unmatched. The CDR3 spans 15 residues. CDR1 is SGHDT and CDR2 is YYEEEE in the germline V gene. The sequenced part of the CDR3 DNA is TGTGCCAGCAGCTTGGCCGGGACAGGGTTCGCCACC. Protein sequence: CASSLAGTGFAT. The CDR3, in full, reads CASSLAGTGFATIYF. Full variable domain (rest looked up from reference TRBV5-6 and TRBJ1-3): DAGVTQSPTHLIKTRGQQVTLRCSPKSGHDTVSWYQQALGQGPQFIFQYYEEEERQRGNFPDRFSGHQFPNYSSELNVNALLLGDSALYLCASSLAGTGFATIYFGEGSWLTVV.

This clone was counted at least ten times. The read is 3 residues too short to cover the CDR3 end, so that end is filled in from the germline J gene. The chain recombines TRBV7-2 with TRBJ2-1; TRBD1 matches at 10 bases. The CDR3 is 15 residues long. With 2 bases clipped from V and 8 bases from J, the junction kept 6 bases outside the gene matches. The germline V gene encodes CDR1 SGHTA and CDR2 FQGNSA. The sequenced part of the CDR3 DNA is TGTGCCAGCAGCTTAATGTTGGGACAGGGGTATGAG. This sequence encodes CASSLMLGQGYE. In full, the CDR3 reads CASSLMLGQGYEQFF.

With respect to this clone: The read comes to an end 3 residues before the CDR3 does, leaving the germline J gene to fill in the end. The chain has TRBV2 and TRBJ1-6; no firm D call. This CDR3 has 13 residues. From germline, CDR1 is SNHLY and CDR2 FYNNEI. V gave up 7 bases and J gave up 1 base, with 5 bases separating them. The sequenced part of the CDR3 DNA is TGTGCCAGCACAGAATCCTATAATTCACCC. Translating it yields CASTESYNSP. From start to end, the CDR3 is CASTESYNSPLHF.

This clone was picked up many times. The read ends 3 residues before the CDR3 terminus; that terminus is restored from the germline J gene. The gene calls are TRBV6-4 and TRBJ2-3; the match to TRBD2 covers 7 bases. The CDR3 totals 15 residues. The germline V gene encodes CDR1 MRHNA and CDR2 SNTAGT. The J segment lost 3 bases and the V segment lost 6 bases, leaving 9 bases of the junction unmatched. The CDR3 loop reads CASSSTSRGTDTQYF. The part of the CDR3 DNA that was read is TGTGCCAGCAGCTCGACTAGCCGCGGGACAGATACG.

This clone was seen ten or more times. The CDR3 bases that were read are TGCGCCAGCAGCTCCCAGGCGACGGACTATGGC. It translates to CASSSQATDYG. The full CDR3 protein reads CASSSQATDYGYTF. The chain links TRBV5-1 to TRBJ1-2; D unresolved. Read sequence stops 3 residues before the CDR3 end, and the germline J gene provides the missing end. CDR1 and CDR2 (germline): SGHRS, YFSETQ. The germline V and J ends were trimmed by 3 bases and 3 bases, with 12 bases remaining between them. The CDR3 consists of 14 residues.

The table lists this clone with many counts. From the germline J gene comes the end of the CDR3, since the read stops 3 residues before it. The genes are TRBV7-9 and TRBJ2-1; TRBD1 matches at 7 bases. Losses at the gene ends were 2 bases for V and 6 bases for J; bases not matched to a gene: 7. The CDR3 is 15 residues long. Germline V gene sequence: CDR1 SEHNR, CDR2 FQNEAQ (reference sequence). The CDR3 region is CASSLQGVAVNEQFF. CDR3 DNA, as far as it was read: TGTGCCAGCAGCTTACAGGGGGTTGCGGTCAATGAG.

Points on this clone: At one end the junction does not follow the germline gene, possibly because of a read error. The read ends 3 residues before the CDR3 terminus; that terminus is restored from the germline J gene. Other nucleotide sequences from this sample produce the same CDR3. The chain carries TRBV20-1 and TRBJ1-1, with a possible D match to TRBD1 (6 bases). Germline values: CDR1 DFQATT, CDR2 SNEGSKA (reference sequence). The CDR3 contains 13 residues. The CDR3 DNA, read in part, is TGCAGCGCTAGAAGGACAGATAACACTGAA. This gives the protein CSARRTDNTE. The complete CDR3 sequence is CSARRTDNTEAFF.

Many counts were recorded for this clone. The CDR3 extends 3 residues past the end of the read, so its final part is completed from the germline J gene. This sequence joins TRBV2 and TRBJ2-7, with 8 bases that match TRBD2. Germline V gene lookup returns CDR1 SNHLY and CDR2 FYNNEI. V lost 4 bases, J lost 3 bases, and 5 bases stayed unmatched. The length of the CDR3 is 14 residues. CDR3 DNA, as far as it was read: TGTGCCAGCAGTGGTAGCGGGGTGGACTACGAG. It specifies CASSGSGVDYE. The whole CDR3 sequence reads CASSGSGVDYEQYF. Based on the CDR3 plus reference TRBV2 and TRBJ2-7, the full variable domain is EPEVTQTPSHQVTQMGQEVILRCVPISNHLYFYWYRQILGQKVEFLVSFYNNEISEKSEIFDDQFSVERPDGSNFTLKIRSTKLEDSAMYFCASSGSGVDYEQYFGPGTRLTVT.

Notes on this clone: The CDR3 end is not reached by the read, which stops 3 residues before it; the germline J gene fills it in. The V call is TRBV25-1, the J call TRBJ2-2; D uncertain. Between the trimmed V and J ends, which lost 5 bases and 3 bases, there was a span of 7 bases. Germline values: CDR1 MGHDK, CDR2 SYGVNS. This CDR3 region has 13 residues. CDR3 sequence reads: CASSFLYTGELFF. CDR3 DNA (partial): TGTGCCAGCAGTTTTCTTTACACCGGGGAG.

The sample holds many counts of this clone. This chain's CDR3 is CASSLSTGEAFF. CDR3 bases read: TGTGCCAGCAGTTTATCTACAGGGGAG. V is TRBV28 and J is TRBJ1-1; 7 bases match TRBD1. The read halts 3 residues ahead of the CDR3 end, with the missing end drawn from the germline J gene. From germline, CDR1 is MDHEN and CDR2 SYDVKM. The CDR3 is made up of 12 amino acids.

In this sample, this clone turned up many times. The read ends 3 residues shy of where the CDR3 ends; the end is completed using the germline J gene. V gene TRBV12-3 or TRBV12-4 combines with J gene TRBJ2-3; D not certain. This CDR3 comprises 15 residues. Deletions cut 1 base from V and 2 bases from J, with 10 bases between. The DNA read from the CDR3 is TGTGCCAGCAGTTTAGACACTATCCCCACAGATACG. Translated: CASSLDTIPTDT. The full CDR3 sequence reads CASSLDTIPTDTQYF.

This clone was picked up many times. CDR3 bases read: TGCGCCAGCAGCCAAGGGACTAGCGGGGGGTATGAG. This translates into CASSQGTSGGYE. The whole CDR3 protein reads CASSQGTSGGYEQFF. V is TRBV4-1 and J is TRBJ2-1; 14 bases line up with TRBD2. The read stops 3 residues short of the end of the CDR3; the missing end is completed from the germline J gene. The CDR3 contains 15 residues. The germline CDR1 and CDR2 sequences are MGHRA and YSYEKL. Germline trimming cut 1 base from V and 8 bases from J; bases unmatched to any gene: 1.

This clone was counted at least ten times. The sequenced fragment ends 3 residues before the CDR3 boundary, so the rest is inferred from the germline J gene. V usage is TRBV7-9 and J usage is TRBJ2-3, with 9 bases matching TRBD2. V lost 10 bases, J lost 5 bases, and 10 bases stayed unmatched. The CDR3 spans 14 residues. Germline V lookup: CDR1 SEHNR, CDR2 FQNEAQ (reference sequence). The DNA read from the CDR3 is TGTGCCACCCGACCTAGCGGGATGGGAGATACG. Amino acid sequence: CATRPSGMGDT. The full CDR3 protein reads CATRPSGMGDTQYF.

This clone was recorded many times. With the read ending 3 residues before the CDR3 end, the germline J gene is used to fill in that end. The chain is built from TRBV19 and TRBJ1-2; D uncertain. Germline values: CDR1 LNHDA, CDR2 SQIVND (reference sequence). There are 14 residues in the CDR3. Trimming pared 5 bases from V and 0 bases from J, leaving 10 bases between. Incomplete CDR3 DNA: TGTGCCAGTAGTCGACTAACAACTAACTATGGC. This sequence encodes CASSRLTTNYG. The full CDR3 protein is CASSRLTTNYGYTF. The full variable domain, in which reference TRBV19 and TRBJ1-2 provide the parts outside the CDR3, is DGGITQSPKYLFRKEGQNVTLSCEQNLNHDAMYWYRQDPGQGLRLIYYSQIVNDFQKGDIAEGYSVSREKKESFPLTVTSAQKNPTAFYLCASSRLTTNYGYTFGSGTRLTVV.

This clone was seen ten or more times. The CDR3 is cut off 3 residues early in the read; its end comes from the germline J gene. This chain connects TRBV19 to TRBJ2-5; TRBD1 matches 8 bases. J was trimmed by 6 bases and V by 5 bases; bases with no gene match: 8. Germline CDR1 and CDR2: LNHDA and SQIVND (reference sequence). This CDR3 region has 14 residues. CDR3 sequence reads: CASSLSGGAKTQYF. The part of the CDR3 DNA that was read is TGTGCCAGTAGTCTCTCAGGGGGCGCGAAGACC.

This clone turned up a few times. The CDR3 bases that were read are TGTGCCTGGAGTGTACCCTGGGCTAGCGGGAGGGGCGAG. It yields the protein CAWSVPWASGRGE. The CDR3 in its entirety is CAWSVPWASGRGEQYF. J is TRBJ2-7 and V is TRBV30; TRBD2 matches 12 bases. The DNA ends 3 residues before the CDR3 does, and the rest of the CDR3 is filled in from the germline J gene. Germline V gives CDR1 GTSNPN, CDR2 SVGIG (reference sequence). The CDR3 sequence is 16 residues long. After removal of 0 bases from V and 6 bases from J, the junction contained 9 bases not matched to a gene.

This clone was seen many times. The read ends 3 residues early relative to the CDR3; the germline J gene fills the gap. This sequence joins TRBV7-2 and TRBJ2-7, with D possibly being TRBD1 (6 bases). In germline, CDR1 is SGHTA, CDR2 FQGNSA. This CDR3 spans 13 amino acids. V lost 5 bases to trimming and J lost 4 bases, with 12 bases between them. CDR3 protein: CASSPTDSYEQYF. The part of the CDR3 DNA that was read is TGTGCCAGCAGCCCTACGGACAGTTACGAG.